This T cell receptor (beta chain) originates from a study of T cells in Graves' hyperthyroidism and ophthalmopathy. Overall study context: Before any treatment, at initial diagnosis, peripheral blood was collected.

The CDR3 has 13 residues. The germline V gene has CDR1 DFQATT and CDR2 SNEGSKA (reference sequence). Regions amplified from RNA transcripts were the TCR beta CDR3 regions. First-round RT-PCR of the TCR CDR3 relied on the HTBI primer set. Via MiXCR, TCRdb re-called the multiplex PCR reads, giving one row per CDR3 protein. This table holds some 650,000 distinct CDR3 sequences, more than 15% found once. A remark on this clonotype: Antigen unknown.

An approximately 9.4 ml volume of fresh peripheral blood provided the PBMCs. General study points: Ophthalmopathy was told apart from stable hyperthyroidism by a 13 V-J model.

The sequencing sample was made of blood. This receptor was identified in a middle-aged woman with Graves' ophthalmopathy. The chain joins TRBV20-1 to TRBJ2-1; weak D call: TRBD2 (6 bases). The DNA of the CDR3 is TGCAGCCCGGGGGAGCCTCTGACCAATGAGCAGTTCTTC. Its protein product is CSPGEPLTNEQFF.